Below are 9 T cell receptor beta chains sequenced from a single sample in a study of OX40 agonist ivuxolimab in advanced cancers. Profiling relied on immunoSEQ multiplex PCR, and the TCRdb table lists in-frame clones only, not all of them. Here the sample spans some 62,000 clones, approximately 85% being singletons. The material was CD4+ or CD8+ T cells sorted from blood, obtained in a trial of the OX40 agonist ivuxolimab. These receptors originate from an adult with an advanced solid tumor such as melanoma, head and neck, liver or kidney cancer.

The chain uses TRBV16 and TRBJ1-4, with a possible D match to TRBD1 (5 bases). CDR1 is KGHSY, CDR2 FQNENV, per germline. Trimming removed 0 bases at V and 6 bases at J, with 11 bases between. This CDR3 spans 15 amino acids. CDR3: CASSQSGRVDEKLFF. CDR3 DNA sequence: TGTGCCAGCAGCCAATCAGGCAGGGTTGATGAAAAACTGTTTTTT.

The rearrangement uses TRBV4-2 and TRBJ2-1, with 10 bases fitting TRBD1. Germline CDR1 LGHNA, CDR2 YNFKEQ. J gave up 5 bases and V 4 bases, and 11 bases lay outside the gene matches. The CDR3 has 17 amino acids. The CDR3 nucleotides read TGTGCCAGCAGCCGACCCTCACCGGGACAGGGGAACAATGAGCAGTTCTTC. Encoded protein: CASSRPSPGQGNNEQFF.

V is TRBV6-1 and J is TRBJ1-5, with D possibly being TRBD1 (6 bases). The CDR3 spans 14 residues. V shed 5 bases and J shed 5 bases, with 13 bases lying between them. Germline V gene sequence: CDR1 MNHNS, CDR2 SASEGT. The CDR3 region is CASSLQGYYQPQHF. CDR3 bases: TGTGCCAGCAGTTTACAGGGATATTATCAGCCCCAGCATTTT.

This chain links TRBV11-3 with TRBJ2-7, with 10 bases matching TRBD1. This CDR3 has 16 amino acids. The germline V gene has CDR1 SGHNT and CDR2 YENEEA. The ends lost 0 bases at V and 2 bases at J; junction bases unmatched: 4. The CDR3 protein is CASSLDGDRGTYEQYF. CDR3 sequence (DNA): TGTGCCAGCAGCTTAGACGGGGACAGGGGTACCTACGAGCAGTACTTC.

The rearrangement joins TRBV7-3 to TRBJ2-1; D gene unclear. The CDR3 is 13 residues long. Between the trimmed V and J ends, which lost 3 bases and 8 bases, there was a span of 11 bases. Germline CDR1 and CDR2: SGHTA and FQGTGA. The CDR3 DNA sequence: TGTGCCAGCAGCTTCAGCTGGGGTTATGAGCAGTTCTTC. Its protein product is CASSFSWGYEQFF.

The CDR3 bases are TGTGCCAGCAGCCCGACAGATAGCAATCAGCCCCAGCATTTT. Translated, it gives CASSPTDSNQPQHF. This chain connects TRBV27 to TRBJ1-5; D possibly corresponds to TRBD1 (5 bases). The V gene's germline CDR1 is MNHEY and CDR2 SMNVEV (reference sequence). V was shortened by 6 bases and J by 0 bases, with 9 bases between the two germline ends. This CDR3 region has 14 residues.

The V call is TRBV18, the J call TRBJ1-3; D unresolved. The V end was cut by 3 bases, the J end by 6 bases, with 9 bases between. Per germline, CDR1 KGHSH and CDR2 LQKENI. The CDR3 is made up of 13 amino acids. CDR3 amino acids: CASSPQDLNTIYF. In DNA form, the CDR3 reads TGTGCCAGCTCACCGCAGGACCTAAACACCATATATTTT.

Here the CDR3 reads CASSEPGNYGYTF. The DNA of the CDR3 is TGCGCCAGCAGCGAGCCTGGTAACTATGGCTACACCTTC. The V and J genes are TRBV5-1 and TRBJ1-2; D not certain. Per germline, CDR1 SGHRS and CDR2 YFSETQ. The CDR3 consists of 13 residues. Trimming stripped 4 bases from V and 1 base from J, with 8 bases between.

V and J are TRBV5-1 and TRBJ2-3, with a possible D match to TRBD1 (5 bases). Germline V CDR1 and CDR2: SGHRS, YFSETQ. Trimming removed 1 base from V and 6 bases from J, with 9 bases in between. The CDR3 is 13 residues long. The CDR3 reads CASSLPQGDTQYF. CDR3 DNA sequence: TGCGCCAGCAGCTTGCCGCAGGGTGATACGCAGTATTTT.